The entry below gives a single TCR beta chain sequence along with its context. Cohort: HPV-negative, locally advanced oral cavity squamous cell carcinoma patients. This record belongs to a study of neoadjuvant anti-PD-1 for oral cavity cancer. Blood libraries mostly used approximately 450 ng genomic DNA, six replicates each. Profiled with immunoSEQ multiplex PCR; TCRdb holds only in-frame clones, not every one. The table includes 6,000 to 7,500 clones, just under 75% detected once. There are 15 residues in the CDR3. Trimming took 5 bases from V and 5 from J; bases not matched to a gene: 11. The germline CDR1 and CDR2 sequences are SEHNR and FQNEAQ (reference sequence).

The V and J genes are TRBV7-9 and TRBJ2-5; the match to TRBD1 covers 7 bases. This specimen was PBMCs, taken before nivolumab (anti-PD-1) treatment. The receptor was derived from a person between 40 and 79 years old with oral cavity squamous cell carcinoma. CDR3 region: CASSHRQGKQETQYF. CDR3 DNA: TGTGCCAGCAGCCACAGACAGGGAAAACAGGAGACCCAGTACTTC.